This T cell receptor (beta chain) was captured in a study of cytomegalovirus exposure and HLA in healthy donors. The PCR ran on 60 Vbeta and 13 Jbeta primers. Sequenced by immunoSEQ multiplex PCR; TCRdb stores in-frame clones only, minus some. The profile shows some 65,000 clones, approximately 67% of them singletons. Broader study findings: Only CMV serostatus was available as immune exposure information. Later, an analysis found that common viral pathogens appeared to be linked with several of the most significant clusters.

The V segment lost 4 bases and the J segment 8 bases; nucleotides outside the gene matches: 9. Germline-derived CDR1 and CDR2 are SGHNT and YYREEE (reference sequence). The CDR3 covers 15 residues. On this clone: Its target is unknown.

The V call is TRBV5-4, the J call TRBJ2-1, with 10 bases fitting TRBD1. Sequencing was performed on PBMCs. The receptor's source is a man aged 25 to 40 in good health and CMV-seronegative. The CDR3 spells CASSPPGTGDDEQFF. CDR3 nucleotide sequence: TGTGCCAGCAGCCCCCCCGGGACAGGGGACGATGAGCAGTTCTTC. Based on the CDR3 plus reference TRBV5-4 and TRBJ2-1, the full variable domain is ETGVTQSPTHLIKTRGQQVTLRCSSQSGHNTVSWYQQALGQGPQFIFQYYREEENGRGNFPPRFSGLQFPNYSSELNVNALELDDSALYLCASSPPGTGDDEQFFGPGTRLTVL.